Listed here are 29 T cell receptor beta chains from one sample, sequenced in a study of CD8 T cells in ankylosing spondylitis. Each CDR3 protein gets one entry after TCRdb re-called the 5' RACE reads with MiXCR. The sample has about 260,000 distinct CDR3 sequences; 15% to 25% are singletons. The sample was blood, either unsorted or a sorted T cell fraction (not recorded which). These receptor sequences come from a male donor with ankylosing spondylitis or in good health (not recorded which).

V is TRBV11-2 and J is TRBJ2-1; 8 nucleotides match TRBD2. Germline CDR1 is SGHAT and CDR2 is FQNNGV. The CDR3 is 14 amino acids. Trimming removed 0 bases from V and 7 bases from J; junction bases left unmatched: 2. The CDR3 nucleotides are TGTGCCAGCAGCTTAGAACCTAGCGGGAATGAGCAGTTCTTC. Residues: CASSLEPSGNEQFF.

In its sample, this clonotype was seen a few times. The V and J genes are TRBV5-1 and TRBJ2-2; maybe TRBD2 (5 bases). Germline CDR1 is SGHRS and CDR2 is YFSETQ. This CDR3 has 16 residues. The V and J ends lost 4 bases and 3 bases respectively, with 16 bases between them. CDR3: CASSPDWVPDTGELFF. The CDR3 region has the DNA TGCGCCAGCAGCCCGGACTGGGTACCGGACACCGGGGAGCTGTTTTTT.

The table lists this clonotype with a few counts. V usage is TRBV5-1 and J usage is TRBJ1-1; D is ambiguous. V dropped 1 base and J dropped 3 bases, with 7 bases sitting between them. Germline V CDR1 and CDR2: SGHRS, YFSETQ. The CDR3 consists of 13 residues. The CDR3 loop is CASSLRADTEAFF. DNA for the CDR3: TGCGCCAGCAGCTTGAGGGCAGACACTGAAGCTTTCTTT.

This rearrangement joins TRBV5-6 to TRBJ2-1; D not resolved. Deletions cut 3 bases from V and 6 bases from J, with 13 bases between. The CDR3 totals 14 residues. In germline, CDR1 is SGHDT, CDR2 YYEEEE. The CDR3 spells CASSSRHSTNEQFF. The CDR3, as DNA: TGTGCCAGCAGCTCCCGACACAGCACCAATGAGCAGTTCTTC.

The sample holds a few counts of this clonotype. The V gene is TRBV2, the J gene TRBJ1-1; D might be TRBD1 (6 bases). This CDR3 has 13 amino acids. Trimming shortened V by 3 bases and J by 8 bases, and 13 bases separated the two germline ends. Germline V CDR1 and CDR2: SNHLY, FYNNEI. CDR3: CASSETPTGEAFF. DNA of the CDR3: TGTGCCAGCAGTGAGACTCCGACAGGCGAAGCTTTCTTT. The full variable domain, its missing parts supplied by reference TRBV2 and TRBJ1-1, is EPEVTQTPSHQVTQMGQEVILRCVPISNHLYFYWYRQILGQKVEFLVSFYNNEISEKSEIFDDQFSVERPDGSNFTLKIRSTKLEDSAMYFCASSETPTGEAFFGQGTRLTVV.

The chain joins TRBV3-1 to TRBJ2-5; D gene ambiguous. The CDR3 sequence is 13 residues long. Trimming cost V 0 bases and J 5 bases, with 7 bases left between them. Germline CDR1 LGHDT, CDR2 YNNKEL (reference sequence). This CDR3 is CASSQDRSETQYF. The DNA of the CDR3 is TGTGCCAGCAGCCAAGATCGGAGTGAGACCCAGTACTTC.

The V gene is TRBV6-1, the J gene TRBJ2-1; D is ambiguous. Trimming cost V 3 bases and J 2 bases, with 14 bases left between them. Germline V gene sequence: CDR1 MNHNS, CDR2 SASEGT. The CDR3 consists of 16 residues. The CDR3: CASSEKARQAYNEQFF. CDR3 DNA: TGTGCCAGCAGTGAGAAGGCTCGGCAGGCCTACAATGAGCAGTTCTTC.

This clonotype was detected ten times or more. The chain joins TRBV4-1 to TRBJ2-2; TRBD1 is a possible D gene (6 bases). This CDR3 region has 15 residues. Germline assignment: CDR1 MGHRA and CDR2 YSYEKL. The V and J ends lost 8 bases and 4 bases respectively, with 17 bases between them. This CDR3 is CASSRQESSTGELFF. In nucleotides, the CDR3 is TGCGCCAGCTCACGACAGGAGTCGAGCACCGGGGAGCTGTTTTTT.

This chain links TRBV7-3 with TRBJ1-1; D perhaps matches TRBD1 (6 bases). The V end was cut by 4 bases, the J end by 6 bases, with 18 bases between. The germline CDR1 and CDR2 sequences are SGHTA and FQGTGA. The CDR3 runs to 15 residues. The CDR3 nucleotides read TGTGCCAGCAGCTCCCTCGTTGGCGGGGGCTCTGAAGCTTTCTTT. This gives the protein CASSSLVGGGSEAFF.

The chain is built from TRBV10-3 and TRBJ2-7; 11 positions agree with TRBD2. This CDR3 is built from 15 residues. In germline, CDR1 is ENHRY, CDR2 SYGVKD. V gave up 4 bases and J gave up 6 bases; unmatched junction bases: 8. The CDR3 is CAISGTSGSCGEQYV. The CDR3 bases are TGTGCCATCAGTGGAACTAGCGGGAGTTGCGGCGAGCAGTACGTC.

This sequence joins TRBV5-1 and TRBJ2-2; D possibly corresponds to TRBD1 (6 bases). The V and J ends lost 0 bases and 7 bases respectively, with 13 bases between them. CDR1 and CDR2 from the germline V gene are SGHRS and YFSETQ. CDR3 length equals 15 residues. The CDR3 DNA is TGCGCCAGCAGCTTGGACAGGGAAGGAGTCGGGGAGCTGTTTTTT. This codes for CASSLDREGVGELFF.

The chain links TRBV5-4 to TRBJ2-7, with 10 bases aligning to TRBD2. CDR3 size: 15 residues. With 5 bases clipped from V and 2 bases from J, the junction kept 7 bases outside the gene matches. Germline CDR1 SGHNT, CDR2 YYREEE (reference sequence). The CDR3 bases are TGTGCCAGCAGAAAGACTAGCGGGTCTACCTACGAGCAGTACGTC. Translated: CASRKTSGSTYEQYV.

This rearrangement joins TRBV29-1 to TRBJ1-1; the match to TRBD1 covers 11 bases. The germline gives CDR1 SQVTM, CDR2 ANQGSEA. V dropped 6 bases and J dropped 3; count of bases not matched to a gene: 9. The CDR3 is 15 amino acids. CDR3 bases: TGCAGCGTCCCGGGACAGGGGGAGCCTTACACTGAAGCTTTCTTT. Protein product: CSVPGQGEPYTEAFF.

This chain links TRBV3-1 with TRBJ1-1, with D unresolved. Trimming removed 1 base from V and 5 bases from J, with 11 bases in between. CDR1 is LGHDT and CDR2 is YNNKEL in the germline V gene (reference sequence). CDR3 length equals 14 residues. This chain's CDR3 is CASSQGSTGTEAFF. The CDR3 DNA reads TGTGCCAGCAGCCAAGGATCCACTGGGACTGAAGCTTTCTTT.

This clonotype appeared many times. V usage is TRBV20-1 and J usage is TRBJ2-3, with TRBD2 identical over 10 bases. The germline V gene encodes CDR1 DFQATT and CDR2 SNEGSKA (reference sequence). This CDR3 has 16 residues. V lost 0 bases, J lost 9 bases, and 12 bases stayed unmatched. CDR3 region: CSARDISGGAVGTQYF. In DNA, the CDR3 is TGCAGTGCTAGAGATATCAGCGGGGGGGCCGTGGGGACGCAGTATTTT.

This clonotype has more than one count but fewer than ten. The chain couples TRBV9 to TRBJ2-5, with 11 bases lining up with TRBD1. With 0 bases clipped from V and 4 bases from J, the junction kept 5 bases outside the gene matches. Germline lookup yields CDR1 SGDLS and CDR2 YYNGEE. The CDR3 loop spans 16 amino acids. CDR3 region: CASSVAVGTGGETQYF. CDR3 nucleotide sequence: TGTGCCAGCAGCGTAGCCGTGGGGACAGGGGGAGAGACCCAGTACTTC.

This clonotype was observed many times. The chain carries TRBV5-1 and TRBJ1-2; D possibly corresponds to TRBD1 (5 bases). CDR1 and CDR2 from the germline V gene are SGHRS and YFSETQ. V lost 4 bases, J lost 6 bases, and 13 bases lay in between. There are 13 residues in the CDR3. This CDR3 reads CASSVQVGDGYTF. Here the CDR3 DNA reads TGCGCCAGCAGCGTGCAGGTGGGGGATGGCTACACCTTC.

This clonotype was seen more than once but under ten times. The rearrangement links TRBV28 to TRBJ1-6; the match to TRBD1 covers 7 bases. This CDR3 has 15 amino acids. The junction had 6 bases not matched to a gene; V was cut back by 3 bases and J by 7 bases. Germline lookup yields CDR1 MDHEN and CDR2 SYDVKM. The CDR3 sequence: CASSLVLQGNSPLHF. The CDR3 DNA sequence: TGTGCCAGCAGTTTGGTCTTACAGGGGAATTCACCCCTCCACTTT.

This clonotype was seen more than once but under ten times. The rearrangement joins TRBV12-3 or TRBV12-4 to TRBJ2-3; D call uncertain. Deletions cut 3 bases from V and 1 base from J, with 5 bases between. The CDR3 is made up of 13 amino acids. The CDR3 DNA reads as TGTGCCAGCAGTTTCGACCGCACAGATACGCAGTATTTT. Translating gives CASSFDRTDTQYF.

This clonotype was found a few times. The V and J genes are TRBV10-3 and TRBJ2-1; TRBD2 aligns across 11 bases. This CDR3 region has 17 residues. Germline trimming cut 4 bases from V and 0 bases from J; bases unmatched to any gene: 5. The V gene's germline CDR1 is ENHRY and CDR2 SYGVKD. The CDR3 loop is CAISVLAGGSSYNEQFF. The CDR3, as DNA: TGTGCCATCAGTGTGCTAGCGGGAGGCAGCTCCTACAATGAGCAGTTCTTC.

This sequence joins TRBV12-3 or TRBV12-4 and TRBJ1-4; TRBD1 is a possible D gene (5 bases). V was pared by 7 bases and J by 11 bases, with 14 bases between. This CDR3 comprises 12 residues. CDR3 loop: CASNLGGAKLFF. CDR3 sequence (DNA): TGTGCCAGCAATCTGGGGGGTGCGAAACTGTTTTTT.

In this sample, this clonotype turned up many times. The chain recombines TRBV5-1 with TRBJ1-3; tentative D call: TRBD1 (6 bases). This CDR3 is built from 14 residues. Trimming stripped 4 bases from V and 4 bases from J, with 12 bases between. Germline V gene data show CDR1 as SGHRS and CDR2 as YFSETQ. The CDR3 region has the DNA TGCGCCAGCAGCCCCACGGGGGCGGGAAACACCATATATTTT. It encodes CASSPTGAGNTIYF.

The chain has TRBV12-3 or TRBV12-4 and TRBJ2-6; D may be TRBD1 or TRBD2 (6 bases each). V lost 4 bases and J lost 0, with 13 bases in between. This CDR3 has 17 amino acids. As DNA, the CDR3 is TGTGCCAGCAGTTGGTGGGGGGCCATCTCTGGGGCCAACGTCCTGACTTTC. It is translated as CASSWWGAISGANVLTF.

This rearrangement joins TRBV9 to TRBJ2-3; TRBD2 matches 9 bases. The germline gives CDR1 SGDLS, CDR2 YYNGEE. With 4 bases clipped from V and 4 bases from J, the junction kept 13 bases outside the gene matches. The CDR3 sequence is 17 residues long. CDR3 DNA sequence: TGTGCCAGCAGCACCCCGAGAAGCGGGAGGCTCGCAGATACGCAGTATTTT. It encodes CASSTPRSGRLADTQYF.

This clonotype has ten or more counts. The CDR3 protein is CASSLPGQGGRQPQHF. The CDR3 bases are TGTGCCAGCAGTTTGCCGGGACAGGGAGGGAGGCAGCCCCAGCATTTT. The chain combines TRBV6-5 with TRBJ1-5; 9 bases line up with TRBD1. Germline CDR1 and CDR2: MNHEY and SVGAGI. After removal of 4 bases from V and 7 bases from J, the junction contained 11 bases not matched to a gene. The length of the CDR3 is 16 residues.

This clonotype was detected only a few times. The V call is TRBV7-8, the J call TRBJ1-4; 9 bases line up with TRBD1. The CDR3 contains 15 residues. Germline CDR1 reads SGHVS; CDR2 reads FQNEAQ. With V trimmed by 4 bases and J by 5 bases, 5 bases remained unmatched. Here the CDR3 reads CASSSRDRVNEKLFF. CDR3 sequence (DNA): TGTGCCAGCAGCTCCCGGGACAGGGTGAATGAAAAACTGTTTTTT.

As concerns this clonotype: At one of its ends the junction is not consistent with the germline gene, which may arise from a read error. This chain links TRBV6-4 with TRBJ2-1; D not resolved. CDR1 is MRHNA and CDR2 is SNTAGT in the germline V gene. The CDR3 is made up of 14 amino acids. The CDR3 region is CASSHSLESNEQFF. The DNA for the CDR3 is TGTGCCAGCAGTCACTCATTGGAGAGCAATGAGCAGTTCTTC.

This clonotype was observed a few times. V is TRBV28 and J is TRBJ1-2; 7 bases are shared with TRBD1. Per germline, CDR1 MDHEN and CDR2 SYDVKM. This CDR3 is built from 14 residues. Unmatched junction bases numbered 3, after V lost 3 bases and J lost 2 bases. CDR3 residues: CASSLGQINYGYTF. CDR3 DNA sequence: TGTGCCAGCAGTTTGGGACAGATAAACTATGGCTACACCTTC.

This chain links TRBV6-1 with TRBJ2-7, with TRBD2 matching over 11 bases. With 1 base clipped from V and 6 bases from J, the junction kept 5 bases outside the gene matches. This CDR3 has 15 amino acids. Per the germline V gene, CDR1 is MNHNS and CDR2 is SASEGT. The CDR3 reads CASSEEPSGGREQYV. The CDR3 DNA reads TGTGCCAGCAGTGAAGAACCTAGCGGGGGGCGCGAGCAGTACGTC.